This T cell receptor beta chain was profiled in a study of T cells in Graves' hyperthyroidism and ophthalmopathy (dated by TCRdb to between 2019 and 2020). Broadly, across the study: Peripheral blood was collected at initial diagnosis, before any treatment. To identify distinguishing TCR V-J signatures, a discovery cohort of some 100 patients was used, comprising some 43 with Graves' ophthalmopathy and approximately 57 with stable Graves' hyperthyroidism. An independent validation cohort of under 20 hyperthyroidism patients and 17 patients who later progressed to ophthalmopathy tested prospective prediction of ophthalmopathy. For training and testing, the approximately 97 patients in the discovery cohort were randomly divided in a 7:3 ratio. The study also compared thyroid tissue and blood T-cell repertoires from 5 to 7 Graves' hyperthyroidism patients. After sampling, hyperthyroidism patients received methimazole starting at 30 mg daily, and ophthalmopathy patients received high-dose intravenous methylprednisolone. The paper reports TCR Vbeta CDR3 sequencing of some 140 peripheral blood samples: approximately 43 ophthalmopathy, fewer than 80 hyperthyroidism and about 17 progressor patients. The full study reports these points: Most expanded thyroid clonotypes (frequency above 0.001) were also detected in blood, a finding suggesting that blood repertoires may reflect thyroid immune responses. No statistical method was used to set the sample size in advance, and investigators knew the group allocation. During validation, the model predicted progression to ophthalmopathy a median of approximately 7 months ahead of onset, with 60% to 71% sensitivity and about 75% specificity. Ophthalmopathy was separated from stable hyperthyroidism by a 13 V-J signature model, with 85% to 90% sensitivity and about 81% specificity obtained in cross-validation and 80%/75% obtained in testing.

Note on this clonotype: No cognate antigen has been identified for it. Per-base qualities were not stored, and no clone one base away is much larger.

In the ophthalmopathy patients, disease was moderately to severely active, with a Clinical Activity Score of 3 or more, a NOSPECS grade of 4 or more, and a duration of less than 3 months. Any patient with an uncontrolled infection, another autoimmune disease, pregnancy or lactation was excluded. Diagnoses were established on the basis of clinical symptoms, serum thyroxine and TRAb, thyroid ultrasound, and orbital computed tomography. PBMCs were isolated from approximately 10 ml of fresh peripheral blood by Ficoll-Paque density gradient centrifugation. Trizol reagent was used to extract total RNA, and RNA quality was then checked on an Agilent 2100 Bioanalyzer. TCR beta CDR3 regions were amplified from RNA transcripts. For the first round of RT-PCR on the TCR CDR3, the HTBI primer set was used together with the Qiagen OneStep RT-PCR kit. Libraries were constructed in a second round of multiplex PCR, after which size selection and purification were carried out. Paired-end sequencing of the libraries was performed with 100 bp reads on an Illumina HiSeq2000. The original pipeline was this. SOAPnuke was used to process the raw data, throwing out any read that contained adapters or uncalled bases, had a mean Phred below 15, or lacked an exact constant-primer or identifier match. High-quality paired reads were merged with COPE v1.2.5, and unique nucleotide sequences were defined as clonotypes. Clonotypes were aligned to IMGT TRBV, TRBD and TRBJ reference segments using MiTCR v1.1. The analysis included only V-J combinations with a frequency above 0.0001, which together covered more than 99% of the repertoires. A TCS score was defined as the ratio of F50 (clonal expansion) to E x V (chaos), with BLOSUM62-based TCRdist applied between CDR3 peptides within each V-J. Welch's t-statistics and random forest reduced 514 V-J features to 10 to 15, which were used in a naive Bayes classifier (R e1071). The public reads were run again by TCRdb, first through fastp at Q25 and then through MiXCR, and only productive beta chains were kept. CDR3 protein duplicates are merged, each entry listing the most common genes and DNA. TCRdb, not the original authors, processed these V and J calls. Here the sample has around 600,000 distinct CDR3 sequences; about 14% occur a single time. 9.5% to 15% of the sample is in the top ten clones.

The CDR3 measures 16 amino acids from cysteine to phenylalanine. Here the CDR3 DNA is all that survives: 48 bases in frame from base 1. CDR1 and CDR2 are drawn from the germline V gene (reference sequence): LGHDT, YNNKEL. Trimming takes 4 bases off V and 2 bases off J; junction bases not matched to a gene: 8. The receptor was derived from a woman aged 50 to 65 with Graves' ophthalmopathy. The sample comprised blood. This receptor chain uses TRBV3-1 and TRBJ2-3; TRBD1 agrees with 8 junctional bases. The nucleotide sequence is TGTGCCAGCAGCCGAGACAGGGGAGAACTCACAGATACGCAGTATTTT. Protein translation: CASSRDRGELTDTQYF.